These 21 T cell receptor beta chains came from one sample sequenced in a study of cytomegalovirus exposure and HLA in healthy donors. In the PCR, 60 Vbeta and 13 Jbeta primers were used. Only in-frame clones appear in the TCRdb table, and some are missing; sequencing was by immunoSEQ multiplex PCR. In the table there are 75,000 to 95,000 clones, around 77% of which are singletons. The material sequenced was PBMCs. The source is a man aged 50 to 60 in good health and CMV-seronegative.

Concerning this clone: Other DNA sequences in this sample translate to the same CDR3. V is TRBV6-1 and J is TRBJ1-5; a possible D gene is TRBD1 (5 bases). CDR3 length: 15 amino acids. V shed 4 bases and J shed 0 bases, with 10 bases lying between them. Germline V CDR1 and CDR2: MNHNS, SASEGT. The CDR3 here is CASSGQGDSNQPQHF. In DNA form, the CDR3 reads TGTGCCAGCAGTGGGCAGGGCGATAGCAATCAGCCCCAGCATTTT.

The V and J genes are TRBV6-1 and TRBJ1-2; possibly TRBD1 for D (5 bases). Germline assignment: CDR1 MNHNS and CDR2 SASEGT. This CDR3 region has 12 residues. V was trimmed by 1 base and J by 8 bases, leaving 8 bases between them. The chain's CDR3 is CASSEGGVGYTF. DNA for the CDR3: TGTGCCAGCAGTGAAGGGGGCGTAGGCTACACCTTC.

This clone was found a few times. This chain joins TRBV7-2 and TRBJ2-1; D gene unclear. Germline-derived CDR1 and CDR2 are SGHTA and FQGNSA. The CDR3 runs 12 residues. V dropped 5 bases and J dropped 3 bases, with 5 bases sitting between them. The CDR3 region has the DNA TGTGCCAGCAGCCAATTCTACAATGAGCAGTTCTTC. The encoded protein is CASSQFYNEQFF.

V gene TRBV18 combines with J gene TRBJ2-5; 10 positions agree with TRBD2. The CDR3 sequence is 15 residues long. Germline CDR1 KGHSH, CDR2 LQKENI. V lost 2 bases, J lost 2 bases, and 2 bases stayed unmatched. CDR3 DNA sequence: TGTGCCAGCTCACCAGCTAGCGGGGGACAAGAGACCCAGTACTTC. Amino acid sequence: CASSPASGGQETQYF.

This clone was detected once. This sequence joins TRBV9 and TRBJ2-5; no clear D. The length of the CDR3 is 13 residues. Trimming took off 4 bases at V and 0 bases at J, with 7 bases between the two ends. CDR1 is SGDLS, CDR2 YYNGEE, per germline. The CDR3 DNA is TGTGCCAGCAGCATCCGTGACCAAGAGACCCAGTACTTC. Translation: CASSIRDQETQYF.

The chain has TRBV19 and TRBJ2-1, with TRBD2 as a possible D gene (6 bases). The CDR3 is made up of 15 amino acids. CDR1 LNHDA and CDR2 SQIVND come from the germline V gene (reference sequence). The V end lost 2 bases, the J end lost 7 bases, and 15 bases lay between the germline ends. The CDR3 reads CASSIWRTRGNEQFF. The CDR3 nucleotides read TGTGCCAGTAGTATATGGCGGACTCGGGGGAATGAGCAGTTCTTC.

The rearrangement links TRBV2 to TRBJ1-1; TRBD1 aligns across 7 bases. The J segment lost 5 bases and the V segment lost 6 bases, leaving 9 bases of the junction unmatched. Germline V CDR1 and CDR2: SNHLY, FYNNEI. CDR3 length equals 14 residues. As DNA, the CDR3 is TGTGCCAGCAGAGCGACAGGGAGGATTACTGAAGCTTTCTTT. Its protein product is CASRATGRITEAFF.

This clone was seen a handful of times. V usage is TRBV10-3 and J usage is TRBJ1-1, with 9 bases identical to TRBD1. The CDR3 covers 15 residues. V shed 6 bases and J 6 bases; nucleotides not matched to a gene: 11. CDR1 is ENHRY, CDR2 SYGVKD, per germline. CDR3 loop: CAISEQGAPGAEAFF. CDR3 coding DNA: TGTGCCATCAGCGAACAGGGGGCGCCGGGCGCTGAAGCTTTCTTT.

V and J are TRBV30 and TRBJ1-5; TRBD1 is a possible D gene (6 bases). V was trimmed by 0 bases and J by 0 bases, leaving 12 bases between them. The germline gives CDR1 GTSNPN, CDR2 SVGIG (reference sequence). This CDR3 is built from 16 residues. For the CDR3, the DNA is TGTGCCTGGAGTGTAACAGGGCGTGATAGCAATCAGCCCCAGCATTTT. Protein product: CAWSVTGRDSNQPQHF.

The CDR3 DNA follows: TGTGCCAGCAGGGGGGACAGGGAAAATCAGCCCCAGCATTTT. Translated: CASRGDRENQPQHF. The rearrangement links TRBV28 to TRBJ1-5; TRBD1 agrees at 9 bases. With 6 bases clipped from V and 4 bases from J, the junction kept 4 bases outside the gene matches. This CDR3 has 14 residues. Germline CDR1 reads MDHEN; CDR2 reads SYDVKM. The variable domain in full, completed from reference TRBV28 and TRBJ1-5, reads DVKVTQSSRYLVKRTGEKVFLECVQDMDHENMFWYRQDPGLGLRLIYFSYDVKMKEKGDIPEGYSVSREKKERFSLILESASTNQTSMYLCASRGDRENQPQHFGDGTRLSIL.

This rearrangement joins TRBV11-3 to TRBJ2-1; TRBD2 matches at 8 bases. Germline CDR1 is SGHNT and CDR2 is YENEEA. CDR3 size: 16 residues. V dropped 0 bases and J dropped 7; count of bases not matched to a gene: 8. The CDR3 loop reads CASSLDGSGGGNEQFF. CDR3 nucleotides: TGTGCCAGCAGCTTAGATGGGAGCGGGGGAGGGAATGAGCAGTTCTTC.

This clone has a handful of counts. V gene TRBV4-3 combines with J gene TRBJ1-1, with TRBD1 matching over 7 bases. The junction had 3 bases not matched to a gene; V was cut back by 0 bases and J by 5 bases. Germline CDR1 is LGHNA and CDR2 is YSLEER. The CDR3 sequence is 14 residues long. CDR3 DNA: TGCGCCAGCAGCCAAGATGCAGGGGGAACTGAAGCTTTCTTT. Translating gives CASSQDAGGTEAFF.

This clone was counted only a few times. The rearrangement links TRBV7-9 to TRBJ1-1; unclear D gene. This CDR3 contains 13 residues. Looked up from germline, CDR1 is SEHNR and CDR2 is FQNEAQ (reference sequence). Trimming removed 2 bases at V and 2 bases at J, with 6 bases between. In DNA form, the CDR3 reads TGTGCCAGCAGCTTACACAGCAACACTGAAGCTTTCTTT. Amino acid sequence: CASSLHSNTEAFF.

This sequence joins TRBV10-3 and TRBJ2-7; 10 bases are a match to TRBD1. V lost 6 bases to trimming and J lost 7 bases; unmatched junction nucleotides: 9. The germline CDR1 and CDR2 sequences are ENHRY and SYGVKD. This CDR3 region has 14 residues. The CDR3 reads CAISAGQGPLEQYF. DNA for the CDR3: TGTGCCATCAGCGCGGGACAGGGGCCCCTGGAGCAGTACTTC.

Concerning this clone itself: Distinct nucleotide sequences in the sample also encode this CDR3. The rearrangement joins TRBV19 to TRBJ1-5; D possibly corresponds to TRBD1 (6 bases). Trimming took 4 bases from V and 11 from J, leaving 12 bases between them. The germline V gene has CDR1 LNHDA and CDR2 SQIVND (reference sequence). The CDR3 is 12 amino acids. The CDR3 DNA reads TGTGCCAGTAGTACCCCTCCAGGGGCCCAGCATTTT. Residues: CASSTPPGAQHF.

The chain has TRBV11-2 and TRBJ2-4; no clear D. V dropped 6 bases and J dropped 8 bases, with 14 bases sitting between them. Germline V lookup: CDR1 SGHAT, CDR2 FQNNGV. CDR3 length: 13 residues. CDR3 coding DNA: TGTGCCAGCAGTTCAGATGTTATCGACATTCAGTACTTC. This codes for CASSSDVIDIQYF.

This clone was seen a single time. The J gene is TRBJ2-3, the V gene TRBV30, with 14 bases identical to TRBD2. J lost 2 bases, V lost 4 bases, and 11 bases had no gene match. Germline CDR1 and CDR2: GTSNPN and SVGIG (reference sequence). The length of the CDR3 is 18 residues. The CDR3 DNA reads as TGTGCCTGGACCCGACGACTAGCGGGGGGGCCGGACACAGATACGCAGTATTTT. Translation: CAWTRRLAGGPDTDTQYF.

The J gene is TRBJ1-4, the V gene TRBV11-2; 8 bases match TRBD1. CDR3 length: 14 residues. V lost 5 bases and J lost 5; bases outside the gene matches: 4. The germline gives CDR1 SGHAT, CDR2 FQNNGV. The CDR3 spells CASSIGQGNEKLFF. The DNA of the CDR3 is TGTGCCAGCAGCATAGGACAGGGCAATGAAAAACTGTTTTTT.

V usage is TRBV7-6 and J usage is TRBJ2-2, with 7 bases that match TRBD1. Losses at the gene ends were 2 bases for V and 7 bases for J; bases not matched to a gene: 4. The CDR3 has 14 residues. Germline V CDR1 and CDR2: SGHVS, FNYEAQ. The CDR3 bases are TGTGCCAGCAGCTTACAGGGGGAGATCGGGGAGCTGTTTTTT. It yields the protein CASSLQGEIGELFF.

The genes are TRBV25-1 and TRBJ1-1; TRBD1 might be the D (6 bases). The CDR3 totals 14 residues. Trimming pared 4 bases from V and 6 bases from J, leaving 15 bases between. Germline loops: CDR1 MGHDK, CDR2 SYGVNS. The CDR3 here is CASSGLQGSAEAFF. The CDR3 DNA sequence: TGTGCCAGCAGTGGACTACAGGGATCCGCTGAAGCTTTCTTT.

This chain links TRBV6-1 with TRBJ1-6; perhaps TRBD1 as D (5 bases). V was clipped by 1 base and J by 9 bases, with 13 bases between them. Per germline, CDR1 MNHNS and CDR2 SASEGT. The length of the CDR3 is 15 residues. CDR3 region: CASSEGEGARSPLHF. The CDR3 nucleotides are TGTGCCAGCAGTGAAGGTGAAGGGGCCCGTTCACCCCTCCACTTT.